Detailed here is one T cell receptor (beta chain). Its antigen is not known. The source of around 2 micrograms of genomic DNA for TCR beta libraries was cryopreserved PBMCs. The method was immunoSEQ multiplex PCR; TCRdb's version includes in-frame clones alone and lacks a portion of them. The sample has about 120,000 clones; roughly 60% are singletons. This sample is part of a study of cytotoxic CD8 clonotypes in ibrutinib-treated CLL. Overall study: Response samples were obtained once patients had received a median 12 months of treatment, range 6 to 36.

V gave up 1 base and J gave up 0 bases, with 7 bases separating them. CDR3 length equals 15 residues. Per the germline V gene, CDR1 is SNHLY and CDR2 is FYNNEI. Study results and limitations: In comparison with age-matched healthy donors, baseline clonality was higher and tracked circulating CD8+ T-cell counts. Clonality showed a rise at ibrutinib response that reversed toward baseline at progression.

The receptor was isolated from a human donor with chronic lymphocytic leukemia. Source: PBMCs, taken after 24 months of ibrutinib treatment. V and J are TRBV2 and TRBJ1-3; D gene uncertain. The CDR3: CASSEGRNSGNTIYF. The CDR3 DNA reads as TGTGCCAGCAGTGAAGGTAGAAACTCTGGAAACACCATATATTTT.